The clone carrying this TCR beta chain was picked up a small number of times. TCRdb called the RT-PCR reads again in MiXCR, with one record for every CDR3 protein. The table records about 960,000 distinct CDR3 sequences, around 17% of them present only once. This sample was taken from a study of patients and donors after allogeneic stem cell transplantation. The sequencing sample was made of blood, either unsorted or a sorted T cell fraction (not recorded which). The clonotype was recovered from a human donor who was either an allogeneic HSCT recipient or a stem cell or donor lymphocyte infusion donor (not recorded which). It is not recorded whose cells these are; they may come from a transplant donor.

The CDR3 bases are TGCGCCAGCAGTTCCGGGTTTGACACTGAAGCTTTCTTT. It specifies CASSSGFDTEAFF. This chain links TRBV5-1 with TRBJ1-1; D unresolved. Germline CDR1 is SGHRS and CDR2 is YFSETQ. Trimming took off 5 bases at V and 3 bases at J, with 11 bases between the two ends. This CDR3 region has 13 residues.